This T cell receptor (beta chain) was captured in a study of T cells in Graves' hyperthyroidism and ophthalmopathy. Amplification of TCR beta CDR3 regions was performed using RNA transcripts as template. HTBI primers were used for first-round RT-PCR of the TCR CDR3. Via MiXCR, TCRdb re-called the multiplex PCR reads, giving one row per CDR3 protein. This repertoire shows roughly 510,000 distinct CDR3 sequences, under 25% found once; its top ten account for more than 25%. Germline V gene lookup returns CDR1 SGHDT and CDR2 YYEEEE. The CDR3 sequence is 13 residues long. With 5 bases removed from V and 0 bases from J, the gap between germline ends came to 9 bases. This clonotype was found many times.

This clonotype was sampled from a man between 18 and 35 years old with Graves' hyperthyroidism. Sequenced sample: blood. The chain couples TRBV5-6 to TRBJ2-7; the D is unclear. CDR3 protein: CASSFGVSYEQYF. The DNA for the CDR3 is TGTGCCAGCAGTTTTGGGGTCTCCTACGAGCAGTACTTC.